This T cell receptor beta chain derives from a study of OX40 agonist ivuxolimab in advanced cancers. Profiled with immunoSEQ multiplex PCR; TCRdb holds only in-frame clones, not every one. Of tens of thousands of clones listed, approximately 95% were seen once; the top ten hold about 20%. This CDR3 region has 12 residues. Germline loops: CDR1 SNHLY, CDR2 FYNNEI. This TCR was recovered from an adult with an advanced solid tumor such as melanoma, head and neck, liver or kidney cancer. This rearrangement joins TRBV2 to TRBJ2-1, with D perhaps TRBD2 (5 bases). The source was CD4+ or CD8+ T cells sorted from blood, collected in a trial of the OX40 agonist ivuxolimab. In DNA form, the CDR3 reads TGTGCTGGCGAGGGCTCCTACAATGAGCAGTTCTTC. Its translation: CAGEGSYNEQFF. The full variable domain, in which reference TRBV2 and TRBJ2-1 provide the parts outside the CDR3, is EPEVTQTPSHQVTQMGQEVILRCVPISNHLYFYWYRQILGQKVEFLVSFYNNEISEKSEIFDDQFSVERPDGSNFTLKIRSTKLEDSAMYFCAGEGSYNEQFFGPGTRLTVL.